Included here is one T cell receptor beta chain sequence, with context. The antigen is not known. CDR1 LNHDA and CDR2 SQIVND come from the germline V gene (reference sequence). The CDR3 contains 17 residues. The V gene end was trimmed by 8 bases and the J gene end by 4 bases; junction bases not matched to a gene: 12. This entry comes from a study of shared clonotypes between healthy human individuals. Sequencing used immunoSEQ multiplex PCR; TCRdb keeps in-frame clones, though not all of them. Here the sample spans some 1.5 million clones, 95% to 99% being singletons. Memory CD4+ cells were the fraction left after CD45RA+ naive selection. Study outcomes and limitations: Sequencing depth was a factor that was expected to affect clonotype sharing among donors.

The source of this sequence is a man aged 25 to 40 in good health. Sequencing was done on a sample of naive CD4+ T cells sorted from blood. Subset described: CD45RA+ positively selected. The chain combines TRBV19 with TRBJ2-5, with 14 nucleotides matching TRBD2. The CDR3 nucleotides read TGTGCCAGTGGATCCGGGACTAGCGGGAGTAGGGGAGAGACCCAGTACTTC. Translation: CASGSGTSGSRGETQYF.